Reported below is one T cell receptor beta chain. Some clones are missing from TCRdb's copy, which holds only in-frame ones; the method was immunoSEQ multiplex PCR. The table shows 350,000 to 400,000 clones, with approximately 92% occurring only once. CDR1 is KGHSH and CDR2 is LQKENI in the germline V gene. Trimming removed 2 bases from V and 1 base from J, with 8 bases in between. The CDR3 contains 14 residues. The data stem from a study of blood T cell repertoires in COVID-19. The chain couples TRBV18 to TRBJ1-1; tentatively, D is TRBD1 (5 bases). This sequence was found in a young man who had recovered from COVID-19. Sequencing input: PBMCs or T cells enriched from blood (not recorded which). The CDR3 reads CASSPKDRNTEAFF. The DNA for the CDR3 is TGTGCCAGCTCACCAAAAGACAGGAACACTGAAGCTTTCTTT.